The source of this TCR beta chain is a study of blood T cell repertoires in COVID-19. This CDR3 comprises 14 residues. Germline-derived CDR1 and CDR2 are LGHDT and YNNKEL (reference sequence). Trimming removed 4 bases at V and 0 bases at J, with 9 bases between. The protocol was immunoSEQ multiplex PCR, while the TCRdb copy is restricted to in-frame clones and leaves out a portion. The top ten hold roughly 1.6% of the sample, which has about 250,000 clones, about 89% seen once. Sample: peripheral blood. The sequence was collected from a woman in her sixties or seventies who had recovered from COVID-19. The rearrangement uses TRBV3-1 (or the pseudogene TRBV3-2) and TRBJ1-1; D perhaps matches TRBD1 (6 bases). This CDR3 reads CASSRRQVNTEAFF. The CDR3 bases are TGTGCCAGCAGCCGCCGACAGGTGAACACTGAAGCTTTCTTT.